The subject of this entry is one T cell receptor (beta chain). The antigen remains unidentified. CD8+CD57+ cell expansion, shown by flow cytometry, had occurred in the patients selected for sequencing. There were no patients without severe acquired aplastic anemia. Patients had undergone no therapy by the time their blood was sampled. Profiling that covered TCR beta VDJ and CDR3 relied on genomic DNA as its template. TCRdb reprocessed the reads via MiXCR and lists one record per CDR3 protein. The sample has 95,000 to 150,000 distinct CDR3 sequences; 50% to 70% are singletons. This specimen belongs to a study of CD8+CD57+ T cells in acquired aplastic anemia. Study-wide context: Each DNA sample taken from sorted CD4+ and CD8+ cells came to about 3 ug on average. Study findings and constraints: Patients and controls shared around 30 CD8+ CDR3 sequences.

V was shortened by 2 bases and J by 0 bases, with 8 bases between the two germline ends. CDR1 is MGHDK, CDR2 SYGVNS, per germline. This CDR3 comprises 15 residues. The sample comprised sorted CD4+, CD8+, or CD8+CD57+ T cells (not recorded which) from PBMCs. This sequence joins TRBV25-1 and TRBJ2-1; D unclear. The sequence was collected from a human donor with aplastic anemia. For the CDR3, the DNA is TGTGCCAGCAGTGAAGACCGCAGCTCCTACAATGAGCAGTTCTTC. Its protein is CASSEDRSSYNEQFF.